This record concerns one T cell receptor (beta chain) sequence. The target antigen is unknown. The entry originates in a study of CD8+ T cells in alopecia areata. RNA, once extracted, was reverse transcribed into cDNA for use as the sequencing template. Clones were sequenced by immunoSEQ multiplex PCR, and TCRdb holds only the in-frame ones, with some missing. The profile covers about 210,000 clones, with 66% appearing a single time and 1% to 1.5% taken by the ten largest. General study findings and limits: During tofacitinib treatment, many expanded lesional clones remained in scalp and blood.

Treatment here: oral pan-JAK inhibitor, 5-10 mg twice daily. Sampling of alopecia areata patients yielded lesional scalp punch biopsies as well as peripheral blood. This sequence originates from a human donor with alopecia areata. Material: CD4+ T cells sorted from blood, obtained at approximately week 45, from a patient treated with tofacitinib.

The CDR3 region is CASSVESRRNIQYF. CDR3 nucleotide sequence: TGTGCCAGCAGTGTCGAGTCGAGGAGGAACATTCAGTACTTC. The V gene is TRBV2, the J gene TRBJ2-4; possibly TRBD2 for D (5 bases). Germline V gene lookup returns CDR1 SNHLY and CDR2 FYNNEI. V lost 4 bases, J lost 7 bases, and 14 bases lay in between. CDR3 length: 14 residues.